This T cell receptor beta chain is drawn from a study of blood T cell repertoires in COVID-19. The CDR3 loop spans 14 amino acids. In the original workflow: Reference gene primers were amplified, and this amplification served to estimate nucleated cell counts. Sequencing used immunoSEQ multiplex PCR; TCRdb keeps in-frame clones, though not all of them. V and J calls and clone size are as listed in that table; D and trimming were resolved from the DNA. Of about 440,000 clones in the sample, nearly 90% were seen once. Clinical histories supplied by participants themselves formed the basis of cohort assignment.

The TCR sequence derives from a woman younger than 30 with acute COVID-19. The chain employs TRBV21-1 and TRBJ2-1; no check of the table's D call, TRBD2, against the DNA was made. TRBV21-1 has pseudogene status. The material sequenced was PBMCs or T cells enriched from blood (not recorded which). The CDR3 here is CASSKGSAYNEQFF. CDR3 sequence (DNA): TGTGCCAGCAGCAAGGGTAGCGCTTACAATGAGCAGTTCTTC.